This record covers a single T cell receptor (beta chain). Its antigen remains unknown. This entry comes from a study of metastatic and nonmetastatic thyroid tumors. Overall study context: Samples came from malignant and benign thyroid patients, and repertoires were compared across blood and tumor or nodule tissue.

In the original analysis: What underpinned the distant-metastasis classifier for papillary thyroid cancer was the set of CDR3 differences across clinicopathological groups. Using MiXCR, TCRdb reanalyzed the PCR reads. The V and J calls were determined by TCRdb, not by the authors. The table has around 17,000 clones, about 26% seen once. Study findings and constraints: Patients with malignant thyroid tumors reportedly had significantly higher TCR beta diversity than those with benign nodules, in blood and tumor.

Thyroid surgery had not been preceded by any treatment in any patient. The source material was adjacent normal tissue. This receptor was taken from a female donor with papillary thyroid cancer or a benign thyroid nodule (not recorded which). Some clones in this sample may be carry-over from other donors' samples.

The CDR3, as DNA: TGTGCCAGTAGTCGGACATGGGGCTCCTACGAGCAGTACTTC. It encodes CASSRTWGSYEQYF. J is TRBJ2-7 and V is TRBV19; D is perhaps TRBD1 (5 bases). Per the germline V gene, CDR1 is LNHDA and CDR2 is SQIVND (reference sequence). V lost 5 bases, J lost 0 bases, and 11 bases lay in between. This CDR3 contains 14 residues. Filled out from reference TRBV19 and TRBJ2-7, the complete variable domain reads DGGITQSPKYLFRKEGQNVTLSCEQNLNHDAMYWYRQDPGQGLRLIYYSQIVNDFQKGDIAEGYSVSREKKESFPLTVTSAQKNPTAFYLCASSRTWGSYEQYFGPGTRLTVT.